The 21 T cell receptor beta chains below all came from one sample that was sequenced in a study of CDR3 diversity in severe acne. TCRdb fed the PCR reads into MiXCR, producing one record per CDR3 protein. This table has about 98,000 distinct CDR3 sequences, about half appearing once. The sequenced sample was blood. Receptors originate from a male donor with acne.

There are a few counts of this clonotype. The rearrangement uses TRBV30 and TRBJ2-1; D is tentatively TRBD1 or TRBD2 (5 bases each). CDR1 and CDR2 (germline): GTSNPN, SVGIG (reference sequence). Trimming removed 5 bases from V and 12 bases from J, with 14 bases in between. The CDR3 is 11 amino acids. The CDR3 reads CAWGDPRWQFF. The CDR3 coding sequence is TGTGCCTGGGGGGACCCCAGGTGGCAGTTCTTC.

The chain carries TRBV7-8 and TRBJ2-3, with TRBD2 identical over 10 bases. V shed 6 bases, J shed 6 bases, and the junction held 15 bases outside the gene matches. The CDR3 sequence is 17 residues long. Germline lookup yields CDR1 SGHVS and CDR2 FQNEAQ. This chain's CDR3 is CASSHQTGTSEGDTQYF. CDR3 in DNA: TGTGCCAGCAGTCACCAAACCGGGACTAGCGAGGGGGATACGCAGTATTTT.

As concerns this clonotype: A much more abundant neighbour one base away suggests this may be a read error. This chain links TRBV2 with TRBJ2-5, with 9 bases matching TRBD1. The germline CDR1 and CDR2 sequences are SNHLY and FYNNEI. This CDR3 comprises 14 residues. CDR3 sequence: CASSRDRAQETRYF. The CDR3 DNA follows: TGTGCCAGCAGTAGGGACAGGGCGCAAGAGACCCGGTACTTC.

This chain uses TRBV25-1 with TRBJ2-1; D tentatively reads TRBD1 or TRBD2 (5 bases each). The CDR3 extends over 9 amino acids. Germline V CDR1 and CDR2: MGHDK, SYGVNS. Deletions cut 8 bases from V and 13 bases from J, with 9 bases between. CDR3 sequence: CASGTFQFF. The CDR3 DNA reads TGTGCCAGCGGGACCTTCCAGTTCTTC.

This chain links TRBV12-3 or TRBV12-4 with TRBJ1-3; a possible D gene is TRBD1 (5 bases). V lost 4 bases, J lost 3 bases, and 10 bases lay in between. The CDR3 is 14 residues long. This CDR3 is CASSSGTDGNTIYF. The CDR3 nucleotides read TGTGCCAGCAGTTCAGGGACTGATGGAAACACCATATATTTT.

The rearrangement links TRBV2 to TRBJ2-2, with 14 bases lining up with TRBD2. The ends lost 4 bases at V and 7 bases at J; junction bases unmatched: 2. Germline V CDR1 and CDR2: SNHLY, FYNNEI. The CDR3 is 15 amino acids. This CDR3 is CASSGLAGGGGELFF. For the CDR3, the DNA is TGTGCCAGCAGTGGACTAGCGGGAGGGGGCGGGGAGCTGTTTTTT.

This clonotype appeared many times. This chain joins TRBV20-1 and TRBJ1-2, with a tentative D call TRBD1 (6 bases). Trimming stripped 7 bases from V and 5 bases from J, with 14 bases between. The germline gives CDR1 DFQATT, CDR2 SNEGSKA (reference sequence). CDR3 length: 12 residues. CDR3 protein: CSVAERGYGYTF. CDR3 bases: TGCAGTGTGGCCGAGAGGGGGTATGGCTACACCTTC.

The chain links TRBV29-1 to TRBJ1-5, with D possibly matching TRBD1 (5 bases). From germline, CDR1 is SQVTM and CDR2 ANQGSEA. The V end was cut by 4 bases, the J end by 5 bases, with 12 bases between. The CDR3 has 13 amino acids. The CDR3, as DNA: TGCAGCGTTGGGTGGGGGGGGGATCAGCCCCAGCATTTT. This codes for CSVGWGGDQPQHF.

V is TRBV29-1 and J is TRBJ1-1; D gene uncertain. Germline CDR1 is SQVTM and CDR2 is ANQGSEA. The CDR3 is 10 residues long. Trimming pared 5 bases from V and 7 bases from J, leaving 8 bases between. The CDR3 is CSVTVGEAFF. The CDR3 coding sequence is TGCAGCGTTACAGTGGGTGAAGCTTTCTTT.

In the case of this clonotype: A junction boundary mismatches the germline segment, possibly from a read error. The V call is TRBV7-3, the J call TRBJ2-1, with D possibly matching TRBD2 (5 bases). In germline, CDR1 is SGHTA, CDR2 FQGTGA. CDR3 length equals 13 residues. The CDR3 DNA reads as TGTGCCAGCAGCGTTATAGCGTACAATGAGCGGTTCTTC. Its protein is CASSVIAYNERFF.

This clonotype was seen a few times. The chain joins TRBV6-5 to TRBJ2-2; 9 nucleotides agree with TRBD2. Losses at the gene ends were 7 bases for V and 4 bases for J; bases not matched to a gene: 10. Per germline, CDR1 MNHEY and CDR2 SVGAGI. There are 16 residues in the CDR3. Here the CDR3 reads CASTLTSGVGTGELFF. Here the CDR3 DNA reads TGTGCCAGCACCCTGACTAGCGGAGTGGGCACCGGGGAGCTGTTTTTT.

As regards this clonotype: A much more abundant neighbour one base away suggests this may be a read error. The CDR3 spells CASTPSGNSYDEQFF. In DNA, the CDR3 is TGTGCCAGCACCCCGAGCGGCAACTCCTACGATGAGCAGTTCTTC. The chain is built from TRBV6-2 or TRBV6-3 and TRBJ2-1, with D perhaps matching TRBD2 (5 bases). The CDR3 has 15 residues. Germline V gives CDR1 MNHEY, CDR2 SVGEGT.

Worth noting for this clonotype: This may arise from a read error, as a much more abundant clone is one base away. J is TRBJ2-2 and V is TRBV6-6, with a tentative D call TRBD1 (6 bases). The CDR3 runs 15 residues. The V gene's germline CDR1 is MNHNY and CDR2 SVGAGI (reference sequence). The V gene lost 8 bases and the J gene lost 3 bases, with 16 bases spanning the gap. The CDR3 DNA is TGTGCCAGCGGTAACAGGGCGTCGGACACCGGGGAGCTGTTTTTT. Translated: CASGNRASDTGELFF.

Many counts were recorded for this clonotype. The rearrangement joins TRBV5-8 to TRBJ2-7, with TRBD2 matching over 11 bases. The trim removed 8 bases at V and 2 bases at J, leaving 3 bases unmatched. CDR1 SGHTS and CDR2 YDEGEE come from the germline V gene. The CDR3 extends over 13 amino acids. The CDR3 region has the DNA TGTGCCAGTCTAGCGGGAGGCCCCTACGAGCAGTACGTC. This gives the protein CASLAGGPYEQYV.

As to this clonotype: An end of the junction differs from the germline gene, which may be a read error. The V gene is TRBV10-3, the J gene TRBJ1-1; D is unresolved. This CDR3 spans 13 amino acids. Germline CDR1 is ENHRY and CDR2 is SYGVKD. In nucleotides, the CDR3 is TGTGCCAGCAGTTTATATCGGAACACTGAAGCTTTCTTT. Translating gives CASSLYRNTEAFF.

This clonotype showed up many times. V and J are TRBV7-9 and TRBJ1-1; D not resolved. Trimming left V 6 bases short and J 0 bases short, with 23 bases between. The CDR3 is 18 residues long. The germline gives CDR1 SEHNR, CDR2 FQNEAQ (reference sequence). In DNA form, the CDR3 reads TGTGCCAGCAGTTCCGACAACATCACGCTGGTCATGAACACTGAAGCTTTCTTT. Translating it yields CASSSDNITLVMNTEAFF.

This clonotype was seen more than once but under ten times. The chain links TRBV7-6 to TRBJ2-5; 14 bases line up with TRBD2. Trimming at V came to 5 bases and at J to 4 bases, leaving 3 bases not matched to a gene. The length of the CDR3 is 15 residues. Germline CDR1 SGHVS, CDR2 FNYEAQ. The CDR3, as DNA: TGTGCCAGCAGCCCGACTAGCGGGAGGGTAGAGACCCAGTACTTC. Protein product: CASSPTSGRVETQYF.

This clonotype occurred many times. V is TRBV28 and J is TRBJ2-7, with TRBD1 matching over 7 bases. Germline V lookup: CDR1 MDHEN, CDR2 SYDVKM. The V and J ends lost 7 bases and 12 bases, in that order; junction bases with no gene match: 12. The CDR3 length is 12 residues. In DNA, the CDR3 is TGTGCCAGCACAAACATGAGGGGGCGACGGTACTTC. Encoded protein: CASTNMRGRRYF.

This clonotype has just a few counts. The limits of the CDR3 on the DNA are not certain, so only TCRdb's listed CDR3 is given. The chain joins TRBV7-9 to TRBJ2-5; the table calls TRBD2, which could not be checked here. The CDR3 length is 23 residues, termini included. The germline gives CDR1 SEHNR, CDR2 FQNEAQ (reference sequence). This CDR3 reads CASRGTRPCISVPELDNQETQYF.

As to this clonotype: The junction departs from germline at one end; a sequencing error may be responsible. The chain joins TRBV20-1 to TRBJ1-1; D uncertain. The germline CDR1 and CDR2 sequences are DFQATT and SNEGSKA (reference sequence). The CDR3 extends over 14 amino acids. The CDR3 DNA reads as TGCAGTGTTTTCGTGAGCCGCATGAGCACTGGAGCTTTCTTT. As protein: CSVFVSRMSTGAFF.

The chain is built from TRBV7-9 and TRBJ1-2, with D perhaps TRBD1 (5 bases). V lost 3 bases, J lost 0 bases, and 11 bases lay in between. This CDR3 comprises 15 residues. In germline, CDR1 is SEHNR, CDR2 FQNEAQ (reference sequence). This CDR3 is CASSLGSGSNYGYTF. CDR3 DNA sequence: TGTGCCAGCAGCTTGGGGTCAGGGTCTAACTATGGCTACACCTTC.